This TCR beta chain emerged from a study of shared clonotypes between healthy human individuals. V was shortened by 4 bases and J by 1 base, with 18 bases between the two germline ends. CDR3 size: 17 residues. CDR1 and CDR2 from the germline V gene are MNHEY and SMNVEV (reference sequence). Researchers divided each subset's genomic DNA evenly across several immunoSEQ plates. The data were produced by immunoSEQ multiplex PCR, yet TCRdb's version contains in-frame clones alone and is incomplete. The repertoire has about 560,000 clones, 70% to 80% of them found once; the top ten carry more than 10%. The chain couples TRBV27 to TRBJ2-3; perhaps D is TRBD1 or TRBD2 (5 bases each). Sequencing was carried out using PBMCs. This sequence originates from a middle-aged woman in good health. Some clones in this sample may be carry-over from other donors' samples. The DNA of the CDR3 is TGTGCCAGCAGTTCACCGGCCCGGGACGGAGGCACAGATACGCAGTATTTT. This encodes CASSSPARDGGTDTQYF.